The 9 T cell receptor beta chains below all came from one sample that was sequenced in a study of T cell responses to AZD1222 COVID-19 vaccine. TCRdb's copy holds only in-frame clones and misses some; the assay was immunoSEQ multiplex PCR. This table holds about 190,000 clones, approximately 92% found once. The material was peripheral blood, obtained on day 0 of AZD1222 vaccination. Receptors were obtained from an adult in good health.

V gene TRBV5-4 combines with J gene TRBJ1-3; a weak D match, TRBD1 (5 bases). This CDR3 contains 16 residues. V was pared by 4 bases and J by 1 base, with 15 bases between. Germline CDR1 reads SGHNT; CDR2 reads YYREEE (reference sequence). The CDR3 DNA reads TGTGCCAGCAGCCCGAGTAGCGGGACGTCTGGAAACACCATATATTTT. Translated, it gives CASSPSSGTSGNTIYF.

This sequence joins TRBV3-1 (or the pseudogene TRBV3-2) and TRBJ1-2; no definite D call. Per the germline V gene, CDR1 is LGHDT and CDR2 is YNNKEL (reference sequence). CDR3 length equals 15 residues. V lost 5 bases to trimming and J lost 10 bases, with 23 bases between them. CDR3 in amino acids: CASSSRAGFRTIYTF. The CDR3 DNA sequence: TGTGCCAGCAGCTCGCGTGCGGGATTTCGCACCATCTACACCTTC.

This sequence joins TRBV27 and TRBJ2-1, with 11 bases identical to TRBD2. From germline, CDR1 is MNHEY and CDR2 SMNVEV (reference sequence). J gave up 6 bases and V 4 bases, and 5 bases lay outside the gene matches. This CDR3 comprises 15 residues. CDR3 bases: TGTGCCAGCAGTTCCCGACTAGCGGGGTTCAATGAGCAGTTCTTC. Encoded protein: CASSSRLAGFNEQFF.

V and J are TRBV4-2 and TRBJ1-1; tentative D call: TRBD1 (5 bases). CDR1 LGHNA and CDR2 YNFKEQ come from the germline V gene. Trimming left V 1 base short and J 3 bases short, with 6 bases between. This CDR3 spans 13 amino acids. The CDR3 spells CASSQGRDTEAFF. The CDR3 DNA reads as TGTGCCAGCAGCCAAGGCAGGGACACTGAAGCTTTCTTT.

V gene TRBV12-5 combines with J gene TRBJ1-3, with 7 positions matching TRBD1. Germline CDR1 and CDR2: LGHNT and FRNRAP. The CDR3 runs to 16 residues. After removal of 1 base from V and 0 bases from J, the junction contained 3 bases not matched to a gene. CDR3 protein: CASGLGDSLSGNTIYF. The CDR3 region has the DNA TGTGCTAGTGGTTTGGGGGACAGCCTCTCTGGAAACACCATATATTTT.

The J gene is TRBJ2-3, the V gene TRBV5-1; D possibly corresponds to TRBD2 (7 bases). The germline V gene has CDR1 SGHRS and CDR2 YFSETQ. The CDR3 is 17 amino acids. The V end lost 1 base, the J end lost 2 bases, and 17 bases lay between the germline ends. The chain's CDR3 is CASSLRGGSRVTDTQYF. CDR3 nucleotide sequence: TGCGCCAGCAGCTTGAGGGGGGGTAGTCGCGTCACAGATACGCAGTATTTT.

The chain uses TRBV14 and TRBJ1-2; TRBD1 is a possible D gene (6 bases). V was clipped by 5 bases and J by 8 bases, with 15 bases between them. Germline CDR1 SGHDN, CDR2 FVKESK. The CDR3 covers 13 residues. The DNA of the CDR3 is TGTGCCAGCAGCTACGGGGGGGCTGGGGGCTACACCTTC. Its translation: CASSYGGAGGYTF.

The rearrangement joins TRBV24-1 to TRBJ2-1; 7 positions match TRBD1. This CDR3 is built from 15 residues. Germline V gene sequence: CDR1 KGHDR, CDR2 SFDVKD. The V and J ends lost 2 bases and 8 bases, in that order; junction bases with no gene match: 8. The CDR3 loop is CATSDSTGAIDEQFF. CDR3 DNA: TGTGCCACCAGTGATTCAACAGGGGCAATAGATGAGCAGTTCTTC.

The chain carries TRBV24-1 and TRBJ2-1, with 7 bases aligning to TRBD2. The germline V gene has CDR1 KGHDR and CDR2 SFDVKD. The J segment lost 0 bases and the V segment lost 3 bases, leaving 10 bases of the junction unmatched. This CDR3 contains 18 residues. CDR3 bases: TGTGCCACCAGTGATAAAGCGGGACTGTCGAGCTCCTACAATGAGCAGTTCTTC. It specifies CATSDKAGLSSSYNEQFF.